The 22 T cell receptor beta chains listed next were all sequenced from one sample in a study of T cells in Graves' hyperthyroidism and ophthalmopathy. Regions amplified from RNA transcripts were the TCR beta CDR3 regions. The TCR CDR3 first-round RT-PCR relied on the HTBI primer set. MiXCR, applied by TCRdb to the multiplex PCR reads, yields one record per CDR3 protein. The table lists approximately 590,000 distinct CDR3 sequences, approximately 44% of them singletons. The sequenced sample was peripheral blood or thyroid tissue (not recorded which). The receptors originated from a woman between 18 and 30 years old with Graves' hyperthyroidism.

V and J are TRBV2 and TRBJ2-3; D is ambiguous. The CDR3 is 12 residues long. V gave up 8 bases and J gave up 6 bases, with 12 bases separating them. Germline assignment: CDR1 SNHLY and CDR2 FYNNEI. Written as DNA, the CDR3 is TGTGCCAGCGTAGCTAGTATTGATACGCAGTATTTT. This codes for CASVASIDTQYF.

This chain joins TRBV20-1 and TRBJ2-7; 11 nucleotides agree with TRBD2. Germline V lookup: CDR1 DFQATT, CDR2 SNEGSKA (reference sequence). The ends lost 6 bases at V and 3 bases at J; junction bases unmatched: 10. The CDR3 is 15 amino acids. This CDR3 is CSASRLAGGGYEQYF. The CDR3 nucleotides read TGCAGTGCGAGTAGGCTAGCGGGAGGAGGCTACGAGCAGTACTTC.

A note on this clonotype: The CDR3 carries no conserved terminal phenylalanine or tryptophan, so it likely arises from a read error. No DNA is shown, since the ends of the CDR3 on it are uncertain; the CDR3 is the one TCRdb lists. V and J are TRBV29-1 and TRBJ1-5; the table assigns TRBD1, which was not confirmed against the DNA. CDR1 is SQVTM and CDR2 is ANQGSEA in the germline V gene. The CDR3 length is 10 residues, termini included. The CDR3 spells CSVSPLGPEY.

For this clonotype: The junction shows a germline mismatch at one end, possibly a read error. This rearrangement joins TRBV24-1 to TRBJ1-2; TRBD1 matches at 9 bases. This CDR3 region has 15 residues. Germline CDR1 is KGHDR and CDR2 is SFDVKD. The DNA of the CDR3 is TGTGCCAGCAGTTCTCAACAGGGGGCGGACTATGGCTACACCTTC. This sequence encodes CASSSQQGADYGYTF.

This clonotype was counted a single time. The DNA for the CDR3 is TGTGCCAGCAGTTACTCGATGGGAGCGGGAGAGTTCTACGAGCAGTACTTC. It codes for CASSYSMGAGEFYEQYF. This rearrangement joins TRBV6-5 to TRBJ2-7, with 8 bases that match TRBD2. Germline CDR1 MNHEY, CDR2 SVGAGI. V shed 0 bases and J 3 bases; nucleotides not matched to a gene: 10. CDR3 size: 17 residues.

The chain uses TRBV29-1 and TRBJ1-2, with TRBD1 as a possible D gene (6 bases). The V end lost 0 bases, the J end lost 6 bases, and 17 bases lay between the germline ends. Germline V CDR1 and CDR2: SQVTM, ANQGSEA. The CDR3 runs to 15 residues. CDR3 region: CSVEDPGRGAHGYTF. CDR3 in DNA: TGCAGCGTTGAAGATCCGGGACGGGGGGCGCATGGCTACACCTTC.

This clonotype has a count of ten or more. CDR3 protein: CSVRGHNQPQHF. For the CDR3, the DNA is TGCAGCGTAAGAGGGCACAATCAGCCCCAGCATTTT. The chain uses TRBV29-1 and TRBJ1-5; D is undetermined. V was shortened by 6 bases and J by 3 bases, with 9 bases between the two germline ends. Germline V gene sequence: CDR1 SQVTM, CDR2 ANQGSEA. This CDR3 has 12 amino acids.

The chain combines TRBV7-9 with TRBJ1-5, with 9 nucleotides matching TRBD1. Trimming took 5 bases from V and 7 from J; bases not matched to a gene: 12. The CDR3 length is 16 residues. Germline V gives CDR1 SEHNR, CDR2 FQNEAQ (reference sequence). The CDR3 nucleotides are TGTGCCAGCAGCACTGACCCGGGACAGGGTCACCAGCCCCAGCATTTT. Its translation: CASSTDPGQGHQPQHF. Drawing the rest from reference TRBV7-9 and TRBJ1-5, the complete variable domain is DTGVSQNPRHKITKRGQNVTFRCDPISEHNRLYWYRQTLGQGPEFLTYFQNEAQLEKSRLLSDRFSAERPKGSFSTLEIQRTEQGDSAMYLCASSTDPGQGHQPQHFGDGTRLSIL.

This clonotype occurred a few times. The CDR3 DNA reads as TGCAGTGCTAGGTTCGGGCCCACGGAGACCCAGTACTTC. This translates into CSARFGPTETQYF. The rearrangement uses TRBV20-1 and TRBJ2-5, with D unclear. Trimming pared 3 bases from V and 5 bases from J, leaving 13 bases between. The CDR3 runs to 13 residues. CDR1 is DFQATT, CDR2 SNEGSKA, per germline (reference sequence).

This clonotype occurred a few times. The chain uses TRBV20-1 and TRBJ2-7; 12 nucleotides agree with TRBD2. V was clipped by 5 bases and J by 4 bases; unmatched bases: 3. The CDR3 is 13 amino acids. The germline gives CDR1 DFQATT, CDR2 SNEGSKA (reference sequence). CDR3 DNA: TGCAGTGCTCCGACTAGCGGGAGTTACGAGCAGTACTTC. Protein: CSAPTSGSYEQYF.

This clonotype was observed many times. J is TRBJ1-4 and V is TRBV29-1; 9 positions agree with TRBD1. V lost 3 bases to trimming and J lost 10 bases; unmatched junction nucleotides: 9. The CDR3 spans 14 residues. Germline loops: CDR1 SQVTM, CDR2 ANQGSEA. The CDR3 region is CSVELQGAMGKLFF. The CDR3 region has the DNA TGCAGCGTTGAGCTACAGGGGGCGATGGGAAAACTGTTTTTT. The full variable domain, its missing parts supplied by reference TRBV29-1 and TRBJ1-4, is SAVISQKPSRDICQRGTSLTIQCQVDSQVTMMFWYRQQPGQSLTLIATANQGSEATYESGFVIDKFPISRPNLTFSTLTVSNMSPEDSSIYLCSVELQGAMGKLFFGSGTQLSVL.

This clonotype was counted at least ten times. The chain recombines TRBV12-3 or TRBV12-4 with TRBJ2-5, with 9 bases aligning to TRBD1. V trimming: 6 bases; J trimming: 0 bases; junction bases outside the gene matches: 5. There are 15 residues in the CDR3. In nucleotides, the CDR3 is TGTGCCAGCAGCTCCGGGACAGGGTACCAAGAGACCCAGTACTTC. Protein product: CASSSGTGYQETQYF.

This clonotype occurred a few times. The V call is TRBV15, the J call TRBJ1-1; 12 bases match TRBD1. The ends lost 5 bases at V and 5 bases at J; junction bases unmatched: 6. The CDR3 is 15 residues long. Looked up from germline, CDR1 is LNHNV and CDR2 is YYDKDF (reference sequence). CDR3 coding DNA: TGTGCCACCAGCGCAAAGGGACAGGGGGCGACTGAAGCTTTCTTT. Its translation: CATSAKGQGATEAFF.

This clonotype was found many times. The chain uses TRBV7-9 and TRBJ1-6; D ambiguous. Germline V gene sequence: CDR1 SEHNR, CDR2 FQNEAQ (reference sequence). This CDR3 has 13 residues. V dropped 5 bases and J dropped 8 bases, with 10 bases sitting between them. The CDR3 DNA follows: TGTGCCAGCAGCCGTGCTTCGGATTCACCCCTCCACTTT. Translated: CASSRASDSPLHF.

This clonotype was observed many times. V gene TRBV2 combines with J gene TRBJ1-1; D not resolved. CDR1 SNHLY and CDR2 FYNNEI come from the germline V gene. CDR3 size: 14 residues. Trimming took off 2 bases at V and 7 bases at J, with 14 bases between the two ends. In DNA form, the CDR3 reads TGTGCCAGCAGTGAACATGAGACCGACAATGAAGCTTTCTTT. This gives the protein CASSEHETDNEAFF. Complete variable domain (other parts from reference TRBV2 and TRBJ1-1): EPEVTQTPSHQVTQMGQEVILRCVPISNHLYFYWYRQILGQKVEFLVSFYNNEISEKSEIFDDQFSVERPDGSNFTLKIRSTKLEDSAMYFCASSEHETDNEAFFGQGTRLTVV.

This chain's CDR3 is CSVDLGWPGAGNTIYF. The CDR3 DNA is TGCAGCGTTGATTTAGGATGGCCAGGGGCCGGAAACACCATATATTTT. The rearrangement links TRBV29-1 to TRBJ1-3; the D gene is possibly TRBD1 (6 bases). The germline gives CDR1 SQVTM, CDR2 ANQGSEA. This CDR3 has 16 residues. V gave up 3 bases and J gave up 4 bases, with 19 bases separating them.

This clonotype turned up a few times. J is TRBJ2-2 and V is TRBV19; tentatively, D is TRBD1 (6 bases). The CDR3 covers 15 residues. Looked up from germline, CDR1 is LNHDA and CDR2 is SQIVND (reference sequence). V lost 4 bases and J 3 bases, leaving 12 bases between the germline ends. In DNA, the CDR3 is TGTGCCAGTAGTAAGGACAGAGAATACACCGGGGAGCTGTTTTTT. It specifies CASSKDREYTGELFF.

As for this clonotype: Relative to the germline gene, one junction end is altered; a read error may explain this. This chain links TRBV7-8 with TRBJ1-2; D call uncertain. CDR3 length: 13 amino acids. In germline, CDR1 is SGHVS, CDR2 FQNEAQ. This chain's CDR3 is CASSLGRDYGHTF. CDR3 DNA sequence: TGTGCCAGCAGCTTAGGGCGAGACTATGGCCACACCTTC.

This clonotype showed up just once. The chain recombines TRBV2 with TRBJ1-5; no clear D. The CDR3 length is 12 residues. Germline values: CDR1 SNHLY, CDR2 FYNNEI. For the CDR3, the DNA is TGTGCTAGTAAGGGCCACAATCAGCCCCAGCATTTT. Its protein product is CASKGHNQPQHF. The whole variable domain, filled in from reference TRBV2 and TRBJ1-5, reads EPEVTQTPSHQVTQMGQEVILRCVPISNHLYFYWYRQILGQKVEFLVSFYNNEISEKSEIFDDQFSVERPDGSNFTLKIRSTKLEDSAMYFCASKGHNQPQHFGDGTRLSIL.

This chain connects TRBV5-1 to TRBJ2-5; TRBD1 matches at 10 bases. After removal of 4 bases from V and 5 bases from J, the junction contained 5 bases not matched to a gene. The CDR3 sequence is 14 residues long. Germline-derived CDR1 and CDR2 are SGHRS and YFSETQ. CDR3 sequence: CASSRQGAEETQYF. The CDR3 DNA sequence: TGCGCCAGCAGCCGACAGGGGGCTGAGGAGACCCAGTACTTC.

This clonotype has ten or more counts. This sequence joins TRBV7-2 and TRBJ1-6; D is undetermined. Trimming took 8 bases from V and 9 from J, leaving 11 bases between them. Per the germline V gene, CDR1 is SGHTA and CDR2 is FQGNSA. This CDR3 is built from 12 residues. CDR3 coding DNA: TGTGCCAGCCACCCCCCGGGTTCACCCCTCCACTTT. Translated, it gives CASHPPGSPLHF. Complete variable domain (other parts from reference TRBV7-2 and TRBJ1-6): GAGVSQSPSNKVTEKGKDVELRCDPISGHTALYWYRQSLGQGLEFLIYFQGNSAPDKSGLPSDRFSAERTGGSVSTLTIQRTQQEDSAVYLCASHPPGSPLHFGNGTRLTVT.

This chain links TRBV7-9 with TRBJ2-7, with TRBD1 identical over 9 bases. V lost 5 bases and J lost 5; bases outside the gene matches: 4. This CDR3 has 13 residues. Germline V lookup: CDR1 SEHNR, CDR2 FQNEAQ (reference sequence). As DNA, the CDR3 is TGTGCCAGCAGCCCCAGGACAGGGGACGAGCAGTACTTC. Its protein product is CASSPRTGDEQYF.